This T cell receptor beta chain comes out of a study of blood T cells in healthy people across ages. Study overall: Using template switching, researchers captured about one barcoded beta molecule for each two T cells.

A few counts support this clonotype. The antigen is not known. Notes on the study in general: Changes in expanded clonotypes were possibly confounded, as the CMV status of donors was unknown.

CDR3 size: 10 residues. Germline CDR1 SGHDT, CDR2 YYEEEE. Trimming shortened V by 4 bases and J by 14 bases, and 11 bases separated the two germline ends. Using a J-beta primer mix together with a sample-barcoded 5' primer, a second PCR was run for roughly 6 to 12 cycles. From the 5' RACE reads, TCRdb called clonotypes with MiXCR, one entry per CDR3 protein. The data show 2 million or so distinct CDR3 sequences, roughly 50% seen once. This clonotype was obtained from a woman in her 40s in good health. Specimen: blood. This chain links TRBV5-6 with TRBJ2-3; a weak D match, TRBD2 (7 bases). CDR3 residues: CASSGGALYF. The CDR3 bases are TGTGCCAGCAGCGGGGGGGCCCTGTATTTT.